This T cell receptor beta chain was identified in a study of read filtering for tumor transcriptome and immune sequencing. Study background: R-ISS stage counts were eight or nine for I, more than 15 for II, about seven for III. Study results and limitations: Compared with RNA-seq, IR-seq gave much higher clonotype depth and reliability. Without single-read clonotypes, shared clonotype proportions correlated more between IR-seq and RNA-seq.

This clonotype was observed a few times. Antigen unknown. From approximately 430 ng of RNA, a library with molecular barcoded alpha/delta and beta/gamma adaptors was made. TCRdb fed the reads into MiXCR, producing one record per CDR3 protein. The table records approximately 93,000 distinct CDR3 sequences, around a fifth of them present only once. The CDR3 totals 15 residues. Germline V gene sequence: CDR1 SEHNR, CDR2 FQNEAQ (reference sequence). V lost 4 bases, J lost 1 base, and 2 bases stayed unmatched. V gene TRBV7-9 combines with J gene TRBJ1-3; 9 bases align to TRBD1. Sequenced sample: a population of CD138-negative cells sorted from bone marrow. The source of this sequence is a donor aged 40 or over with multiple myeloma. The CDR3 DNA sequence: TGTGCCAGCAGCTCGGACAGGGGATCTGGAAACACCATATATTTT. Translation gives CASSSDRGSGNTIYF.